This T cell receptor beta chain was recovered during a study of shared clonotypes between healthy human individuals. Naive CD8 cells lacked CD45RO and underwent positive selection for CCR7, leaving out terminally differentiated effector memory CD45RA+ cells. Sequencing was at deep level. Profiling relied on immunoSEQ multiplex PCR, and the TCRdb table lists in-frame clones only, not all of them. This table holds just over 2,000,000 clones, less than 95% found once. Germline V lookup: CDR1 MRHNA, CDR2 SNTAGT. The CDR3 runs to 11 residues. The chain carries TRBV6-4 and TRBJ1-6; D is uncertain. This sequence originates from a man aged 18 to 30 in good health. The material sequenced was naive CD8+ T cells sorted from blood. The CDR3 region is CVERTSPPLHF. CDR3 sequence (DNA): TGTGTCGAACGTACCTCGCCACCCCTCCACTTT.